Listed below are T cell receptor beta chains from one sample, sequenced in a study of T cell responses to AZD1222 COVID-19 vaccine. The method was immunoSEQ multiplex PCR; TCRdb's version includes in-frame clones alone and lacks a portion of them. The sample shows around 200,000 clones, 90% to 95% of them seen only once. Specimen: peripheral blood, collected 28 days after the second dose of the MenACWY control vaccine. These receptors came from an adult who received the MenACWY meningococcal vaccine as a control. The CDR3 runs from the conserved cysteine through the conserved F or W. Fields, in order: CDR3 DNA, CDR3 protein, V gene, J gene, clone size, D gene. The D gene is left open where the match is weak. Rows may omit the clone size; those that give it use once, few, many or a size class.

TGTGCCAGCTCACCGAGGGCCCAGGCCTGGGGCTATGACTATGGCTACACCTTC	CASSPRAQAWGYDYGYTF	TRBV18	TRBJ1-2	-	-
TGTGCCAGCAGTGTGCAAAGGGGCAATCAGCCCCAGCATTTT	CASSVQRGNQPQHF	TRBV2	TRBJ1-5	-	-
TGTGCCAGCAGCAAAAGTATGCCCACGCAGTATTTT	CASSKSMPTQYF	TRBV7-9	TRBJ2-3	-	-
TGTGCCAGCTCACCACCGATCAGGGAAGGAGGCTACACCTTC	CASSPPIREGGYTF	TRBV18	TRBJ1-2	-	-
TGCGCCAGCAGCCAAGGTCAGAACTCTGGAAACACCATATATTTT	CASSQGQNSGNTIYF	TRBV4-1	TRBJ1-3	-	-
TGTGCCAGCAGTGGGTCTCTTCCGGACACTGAAGCTTTCTTT	CASSGSLPDTEAFF	TRBV2	TRBJ1-1	-	-
TGTGCCAGTAGTGCCCTCGGGGGGGCAGAGACCCAGTACTTC	CASSALGGAETQYF	TRBV19	TRBJ2-5	once	TRBD2
TGCAGCGCTAAATTACTAGCGGCGAGCTCCTACAATGAGCAGTTCTTC	CSAKLLAASSYNEQFF	TRBV29-1	TRBJ2-1	-	TRBD2
TGTGCCAGCATCCACCGGGGCAGGAATTCACCCCTCCACTTT	CASIHRGRNSPLHF	TRBV11-2	TRBJ1-6	-	-
TGTGCCAGCAGCCGAGCTAGCGGGGGGGACAATGAGCAGTTCTTC	CASSRASGGDNEQFF	TRBV4-2	TRBJ2-1	-	TRBD2
TGTGCCAGCTCCGACTGGACTAGCGGGAGACAAGAGACCCAGTACTTC	CASSDWTSGRQETQYF	TRBV18	TRBJ2-5	-	TRBD2
TGTGCCAGTAGTACACCAAAAGGGACAGGTGATTCCTACGAGCAGTACTTC	CASSTPKGTGDSYEQYF	TRBV19	TRBJ2-7	once	TRBD1
TGTGCCAGCAGTGAAGGGGCGACTAGCGGAACAGGCACAGATACGCAGTATTTT	CASSEGATSGTGTDTQYF	TRBV6-1	TRBJ2-3	-	TRBD2
TGCGCCAGCAGCTCAGTGACTAGCGGGCCCGGGGAGCTGTTTTTT	CASSSVTSGPGELFF	TRBV5-1	TRBJ2-2	once	TRBD2
TGTGCCACCAGCGGAGACCGGGACAGAGAGCCCAATCAGCCCCAGCATTTT	CATSGDRDREPNQPQHF	TRBV15	TRBJ1-5	-	TRBD1